A selection of T cell receptor beta chains follows, all from one sample in a study of blood T cell repertoires in COVID-19. This table comes from immunoSEQ multiplex PCR, and its TCRdb copy is limited to in-frame clones, with some not included. The sample contains about 63,000 clones, over 80% of which appear only once. Sequencing was done on a sample of peripheral blood. The receptors derive from a middle-aged man with active COVID-19. Both conserved end residues are trimmed from each CDR3. Clone size is shown for a subset of rows, as once, few, many or a class of expanded clone.

V gene	CDR3 length	clone size	CDR3 protein
TRBV7-6	11	.	ASSSEEANEQF
TRBV2	12	.	ASNRLARKGEQF
TRBV11-2	14	.	ASSLGGLAGVGEQF
TRBV18	14	.	ASSPGTGIEYNEQF
TRBV15	14	once	ATSRGAQGLSSEAF
TRBV6-1	14	.	ASSETRVLGGYEQY
TRBV6-5	12	.	ASRRTASDYGYT
TRBV6-5	13	.	ASSYHRSPPDTQY
TRBV5-6	13	.	ASSSLAGEVETQY
TRBV10-3	10	.	AIRGQGSEQY
TRBV5-1	15	.	ASSPGDRVFVGTEAF
TRBV4-1	16	.	ASSQDLPGGPGTGELF
TRBV11-3	12	few	ASSRDRVSYEQY
TRBV12-3/TRBV12-4	11	.	ASSPHRVYGYT
TRBV19	14	once	ASSTGQGAANQPQH
TRBV7-8	12	.	ASSVGQGNYGYT
TRBV15	15	once	ATSGNPSRDRAAPQH
TRBV6-5	12	.	ASSYGGESYEQY
TRBV6-1	15	.	ASSDREGVYSNQPQH
TRBV5-4	16	.	ASSLAPGQGYVNTEAF
TRBV4-3	16	.	ASSQDRGASGRVREQY
TRBV7-8	15	.	ASSTSIRGEISYEQY
TRBV2	12	.	ASSEQGSIYGYT
TRBV28	14	.	ASNPPGSLDPYGYT
TRBV7-2	12	.	ASSRDRGYSEQF
TRBV5-5	10	.	ASSPTLREQY
TRBV12-1	15	.	ASSLTWGQAFFSPLH
TRBV28	15	.	ASSSGTGGSSGYGYT
TRBV6-2/TRBV6-3	12	.	ASSYGQGNQPQH
TRBV28	16	.	ASSRVAGGEKSYNEQF
TRBV2	11	.	ASSEARRNGYT
TRBV7-9	13	.	ASSTSGGGGEKLF
TRBV7-2	10	.	ASGTSGPTQY
TRBV15	12	.	ATSRDPGNSPLH
TRBV20-1	9	.	SARAPGYQF
TRBV19	14	.	ASSIETGTRNSPLH
TRBV7-9	11	.	ASSSDRGREQY
TRBV18	14	.	ASSAQGIGTNQPQH
TRBV7-2	12	.	ASSLGALSYEQY
TRBV27	13	.	ASRWAGGTTGELF
TRBV10-3	12	.	AIRGTGPFYGYT
TRBV10-2	11	.	ASSVDRVAEAF
TRBV6-5	11	.	ASAQRLSYEQY
TRBV5-1	12	.	ASSPAAGGHEQF
TRBV5-1	12	.	ASSFQGQNEKLF
TRBV5-8	16	.	ASSFPVTSGPSTYEQY
TRBV4-2	13	.	ASSQEEASYNEQF
TRBV6-5	11	.	ASNRDFQETQY
TRBV10-3	13	.	AARAPVGTVDGYT
TRBV5-1	14	.	ASSLRGGVSYNEQF
TRBV5-5	14	few	ASSLGHLVMNTEAF
TRBV6-5	13	.	ASTGTSGSGETQY
TRBV18	10	.	ASSLRDREQY
TRBV19	18	few	ASSMSIWTVKTMNTGELF
TRBV29-1	12	once	SATRDRGSTEAF
TRBV12-3/TRBV12-4	10	few	ASRHRVYGYT
TRBV13	13	.	ASSSGLAAPYEQY
TRBV6-2/TRBV6-3	12	.	ASSLTGAGGELF
TRBV30	13	.	AWNRREGLNSPLH